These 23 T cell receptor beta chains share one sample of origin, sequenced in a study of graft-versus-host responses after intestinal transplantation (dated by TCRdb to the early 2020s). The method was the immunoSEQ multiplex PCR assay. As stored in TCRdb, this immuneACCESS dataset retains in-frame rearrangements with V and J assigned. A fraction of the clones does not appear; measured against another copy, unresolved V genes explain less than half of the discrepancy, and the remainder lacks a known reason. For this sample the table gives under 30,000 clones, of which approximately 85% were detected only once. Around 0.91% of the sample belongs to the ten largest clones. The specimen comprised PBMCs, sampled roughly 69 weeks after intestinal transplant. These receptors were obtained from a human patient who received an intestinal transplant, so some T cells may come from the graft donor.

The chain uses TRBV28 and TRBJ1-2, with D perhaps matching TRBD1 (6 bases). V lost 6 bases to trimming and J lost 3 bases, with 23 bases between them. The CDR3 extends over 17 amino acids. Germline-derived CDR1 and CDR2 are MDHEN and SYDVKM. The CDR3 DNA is TGTGCCAGCAGCAACATTTTCGTGGACAGAGGAGACTATGGCTACACCTTC. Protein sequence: CASSNIFVDRGDYGYTF.

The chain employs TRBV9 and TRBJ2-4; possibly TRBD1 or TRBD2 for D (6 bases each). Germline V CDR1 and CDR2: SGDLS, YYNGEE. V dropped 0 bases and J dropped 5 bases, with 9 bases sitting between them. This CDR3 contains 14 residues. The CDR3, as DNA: TGTGCCAGCAGCGTAGGGGGGGCTCAAAACATTCAGTACTTC. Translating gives CASSVGGAQNIQYF.

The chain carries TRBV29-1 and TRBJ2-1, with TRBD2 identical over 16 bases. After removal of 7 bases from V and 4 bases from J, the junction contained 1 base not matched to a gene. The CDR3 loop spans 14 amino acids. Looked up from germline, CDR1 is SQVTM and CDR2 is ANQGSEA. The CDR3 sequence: CSGGLAGGYNEQFF. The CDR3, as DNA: TGCAGCGGGGGACTAGCGGGAGGGTACAATGAGCAGTTCTTC.

CDR3 protein: CASSPGDSFLYGYTF. The CDR3 bases are TGTGCCAGCTCACCGGGGGACAGCTTTCTCTATGGCTACACCTTC. The chain carries TRBV18 and TRBJ1-2; TRBD1 matches at 7 bases. The CDR3 is 15 amino acids. The ends lost 3 bases at V and 4 bases at J; junction bases unmatched: 8. Germline CDR1 reads KGHSH; CDR2 reads LQKENI.

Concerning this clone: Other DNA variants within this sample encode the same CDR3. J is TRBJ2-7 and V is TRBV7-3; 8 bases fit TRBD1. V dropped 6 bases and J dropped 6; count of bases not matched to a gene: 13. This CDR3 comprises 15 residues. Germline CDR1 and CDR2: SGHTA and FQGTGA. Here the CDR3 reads CASSPQGGSPGEQYF. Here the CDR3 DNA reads TGTGCCAGCAGTCCACAGGGGGGTTCTCCCGGCGAGCAGTACTTC.

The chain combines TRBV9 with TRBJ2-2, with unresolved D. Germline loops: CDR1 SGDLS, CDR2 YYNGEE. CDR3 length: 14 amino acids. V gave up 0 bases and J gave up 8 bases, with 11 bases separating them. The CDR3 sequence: CASSVVGSVGELFF. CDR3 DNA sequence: TGTGCCAGCAGCGTAGTTGGCAGTGTTGGGGAGCTGTTTTTT.

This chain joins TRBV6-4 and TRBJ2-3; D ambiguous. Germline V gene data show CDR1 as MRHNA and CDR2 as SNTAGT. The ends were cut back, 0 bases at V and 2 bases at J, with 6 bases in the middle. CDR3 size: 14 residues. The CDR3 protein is CASSDSRVTDTQYF. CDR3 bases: TGTGCCAGCAGTGACTCTAGGGTCACAGATACGCAGTATTTT.

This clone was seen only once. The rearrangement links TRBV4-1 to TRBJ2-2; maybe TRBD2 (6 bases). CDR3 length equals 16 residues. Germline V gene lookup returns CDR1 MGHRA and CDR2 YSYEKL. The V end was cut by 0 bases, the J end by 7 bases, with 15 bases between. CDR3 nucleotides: TGCGCCAGCAGCCAAGAGAGGACTACCTTTCGCGGGGAGCTGTTTTTT. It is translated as CASSQERTTFRGELFF.

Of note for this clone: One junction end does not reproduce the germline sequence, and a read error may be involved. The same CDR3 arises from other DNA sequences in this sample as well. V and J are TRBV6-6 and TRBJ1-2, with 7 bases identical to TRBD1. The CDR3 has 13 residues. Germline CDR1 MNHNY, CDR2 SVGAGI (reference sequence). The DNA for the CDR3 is TGCGCCAGCAGCCAGGACAGGCACTTAGGCTACACCTTC. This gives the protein CASSQDRHLGYTF.

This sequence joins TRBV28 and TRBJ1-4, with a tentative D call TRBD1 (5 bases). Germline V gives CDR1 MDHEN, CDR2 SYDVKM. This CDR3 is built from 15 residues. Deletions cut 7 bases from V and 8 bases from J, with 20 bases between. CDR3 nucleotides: TGTGCCAGCAATTTCTACTCACCTGGGGGGGAAAAACTGTTTTTT. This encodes CASNFYSPGGEKLFF.

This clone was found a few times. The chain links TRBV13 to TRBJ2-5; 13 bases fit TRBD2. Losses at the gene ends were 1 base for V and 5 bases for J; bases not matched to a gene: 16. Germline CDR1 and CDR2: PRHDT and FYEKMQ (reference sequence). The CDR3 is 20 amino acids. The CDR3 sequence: CASSLEREGTSGAEFETQYF. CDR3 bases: TGTGCCAGCAGCTTAGAGAGGGAAGGGACTAGCGGGGCTGAGTTCGAGACCCAGTACTTC.

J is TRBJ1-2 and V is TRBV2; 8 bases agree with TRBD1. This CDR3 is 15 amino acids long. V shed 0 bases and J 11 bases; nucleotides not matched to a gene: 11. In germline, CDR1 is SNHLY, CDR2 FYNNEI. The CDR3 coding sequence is TGTGCCAGCAGTGAAGCGCTTCAGGGGGCCGGTGGGTACACCTTC. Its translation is CASSEALQGAGGYTF.

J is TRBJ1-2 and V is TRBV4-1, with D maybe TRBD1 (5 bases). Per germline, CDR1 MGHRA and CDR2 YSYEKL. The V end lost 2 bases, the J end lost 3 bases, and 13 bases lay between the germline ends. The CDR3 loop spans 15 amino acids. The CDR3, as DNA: TGCGCCAGCAGCCAACCCGAGAGGGGAGACTATGGCTACACCTTC. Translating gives CASSQPERGDYGYTF.

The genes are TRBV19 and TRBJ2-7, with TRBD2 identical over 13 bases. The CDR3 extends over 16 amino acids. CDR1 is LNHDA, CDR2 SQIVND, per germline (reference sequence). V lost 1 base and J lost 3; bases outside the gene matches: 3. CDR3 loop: CASSIGTSGSIYEQYF. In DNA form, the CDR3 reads TGTGCCAGTAGTATAGGGACTAGCGGGAGTATCTACGAGCAGTACTTC.

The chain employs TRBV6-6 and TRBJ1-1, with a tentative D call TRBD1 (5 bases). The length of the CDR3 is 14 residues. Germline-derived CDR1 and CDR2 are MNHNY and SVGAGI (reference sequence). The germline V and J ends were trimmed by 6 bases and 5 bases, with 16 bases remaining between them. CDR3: CASSSPGRWTEAFF. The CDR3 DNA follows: TGTGCCAGCAGCTCTCCAGGGAGGTGGACTGAAGCTTTCTTT.

CDR3: CASSYFRTSSYEQYF. In DNA form, the CDR3 reads TGTGCCAGCAGTTACTTTAGGACTAGCTCCTACGAGCAGTACTTC. This chain uses TRBV6-5 with TRBJ2-7, with 7 positions matching TRBD2. Germline assignment: CDR1 MNHEY and CDR2 SVGAGI. The CDR3 extends over 15 amino acids. V shed 1 base and J 0 bases; nucleotides not matched to a gene: 3.

CDR3 sequence: CASSRQGIAETQYF. The CDR3, as DNA: TGTGCCAGCAGCAGACAGGGGATTGCTGAGACCCAGTACTTC. The chain uses TRBV7-9 and TRBJ2-5, with TRBD1 identical over 8 bases. Per germline, CDR1 SEHNR and CDR2 FQNEAQ (reference sequence). V shed 5 bases, J shed 5 bases, and the junction held 7 bases outside the gene matches. This CDR3 is 14 amino acids long.

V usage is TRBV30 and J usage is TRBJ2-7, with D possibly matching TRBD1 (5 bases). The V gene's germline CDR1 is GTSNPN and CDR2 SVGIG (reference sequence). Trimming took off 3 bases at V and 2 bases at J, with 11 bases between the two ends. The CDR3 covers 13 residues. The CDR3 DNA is TGTGCCTGGAGGCGAGACAGTACCTACGAGCAGTACTTC. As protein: CAWRRDSTYEQYF.

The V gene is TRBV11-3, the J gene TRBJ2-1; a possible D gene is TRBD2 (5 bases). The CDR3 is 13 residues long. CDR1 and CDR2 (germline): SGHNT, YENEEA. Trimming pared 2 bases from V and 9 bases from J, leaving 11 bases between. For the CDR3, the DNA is TGTGCCAGCAGCTTAAGAGGGCGGATTGAGCAGTTCTTC. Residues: CASSLRGRIEQFF.

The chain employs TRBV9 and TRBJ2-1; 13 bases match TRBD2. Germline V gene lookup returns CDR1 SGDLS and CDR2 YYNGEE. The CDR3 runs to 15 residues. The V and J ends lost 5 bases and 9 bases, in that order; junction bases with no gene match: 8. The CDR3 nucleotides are TGTGCCAGCAGTGCAGGGACTAGCGGGACTTCTGAGCAGTTCTTC. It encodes CASSAGTSGTSEQFF. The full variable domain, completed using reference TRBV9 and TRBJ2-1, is DSGVTQTPKHLITATGQRVTLRCSPRSGDLSVYWYQQSLDQGLQFLIQYYNGEERAKGNILERFSAQQFPDLHSELNLSSLELGDSALYFCASSAGTSGTSEQFFGPGTRLTVL.

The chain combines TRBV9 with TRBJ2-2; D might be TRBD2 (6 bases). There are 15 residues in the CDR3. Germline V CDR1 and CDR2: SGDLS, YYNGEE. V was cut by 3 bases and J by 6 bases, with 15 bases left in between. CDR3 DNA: TGTGCCAGCAGCGCCGGGGACTCAGGGTCCGGGGAGCTGTTTTTT. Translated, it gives CASSAGDSGSGELFF. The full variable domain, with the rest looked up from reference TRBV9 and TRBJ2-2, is DSGVTQTPKHLITATGQRVTLRCSPRSGDLSVYWYQQSLDQGLQFLIQYYNGEERAKGNILERFSAQQFPDLHSELNLSSLELGDSALYFCASSAGDSGSGELFFGEGSRLTVL.

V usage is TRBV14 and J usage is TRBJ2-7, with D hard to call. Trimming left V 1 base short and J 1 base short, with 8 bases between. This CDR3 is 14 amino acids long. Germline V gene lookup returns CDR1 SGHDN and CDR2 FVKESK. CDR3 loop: CASSQVDRSYEQYF. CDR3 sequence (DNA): TGTGCCAGCAGCCAAGTGGATCGATCCTACGAGCAGTACTTC.

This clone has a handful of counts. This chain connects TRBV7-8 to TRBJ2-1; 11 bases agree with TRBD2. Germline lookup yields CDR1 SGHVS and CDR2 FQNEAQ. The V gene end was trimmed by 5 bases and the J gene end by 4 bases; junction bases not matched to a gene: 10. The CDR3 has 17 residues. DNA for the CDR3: TGTGCCAGCAGCCGACTCTCCGGGACTAGCGGTTACAATGAGCAGTTCTTC. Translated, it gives CASSRLSGTSGYNEQFF. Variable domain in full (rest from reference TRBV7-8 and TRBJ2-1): GAGVSQSPRYKVAKRGQDVALRCDPISGHVSLFWYQQALGQGPEFLTYFQNEAQLDKSGLPSDRFFAERPEGSVSTLKIQRTQQEDSAVYLCASSRLSGTSGYNEQFFGPGTRLTVL.